This T cell receptor beta chain was identified during a study of T cell changes during pregnancy in multiple sclerosis. V was shortened by 1 base and J by 9 bases, with 16 bases between the two germline ends. The CDR3 runs to 15 residues. Germline CDR1 SNHLY, CDR2 FYNNEI. Repertoires were generated with immunoSEQ multiplex PCR, while TCRdb's copy carries only in-frame clones and drops some. The repertoire consists of tens of thousands of clones, with 85% to 90% occurring once and the leading ten covering over 7.5%. The specimen comprised peripheral blood, sampled after pregnancy. This TCR was sampled from a female donor in good health, enrolled as a control in a pregnancy study. This chain joins TRBV2 and TRBJ2-1; TRBD2 might be the D (5 bases). CDR3 bases: TGTGCCAGCAGTGAAGTGTCTACCCCCAGCGGTGAGCAGTTCTTC. Protein sequence: CASSEVSTPSGEQFF. Complete variable domain (other parts from reference TRBV2 and TRBJ2-1): EPEVTQTPSHQVTQMGQEVILRCVPISNHLYFYWYRQILGQKVEFLVSFYNNEISEKSEIFDDQFSVERPDGSNFTLKIRSTKLEDSAMYFCASSEVSTPSGEQFFGPGTRLTVL.